These 9 T cell receptor beta chains came from one sample sequenced in a study of early T cells in non-severe SARS-CoV-2 infection. Via MiXCR, TCRdb re-called the 5' RACE reads, giving one row per CDR3 protein. Of about 84,000 distinct CDR3 sequences listed, 12% are singletons. The sequenced sample consisted of whole blood. The receptor set was obtained from an adult who was a healthcare worker with PCR-confirmed SARS-CoV-2 infection or an uninfected control (not recorded which).

This sequence joins TRBV9 and TRBJ2-3; no firm D call. Between the trimmed V and J ends, which lost 0 bases and 2 bases, there was a span of 10 bases. The CDR3 loop spans 15 amino acids. Germline CDR1 and CDR2: SGDLS and YYNGEE. Written as DNA, the CDR3 is TGTGCCAGCAGCGTAGACCGCCGGTCCACAGATACGCAGTATTTT. This codes for CASSVDRRSTDTQYF.

This clonotype was seen at least ten times. The V and J genes are TRBV3-1 and TRBJ2-2; D is unresolved. Germline V gene sequence: CDR1 LGHDT, CDR2 YNNKEL (reference sequence). The CDR3 consists of 14 residues. The V end was cut by 1 base, the J end by 6 bases, with 9 bases between. For the CDR3, the DNA is TGTGCCAGCAGCCAAGGCATCAGTTCCGGGGAGCTGTTTTTT. It codes for CASSQGISSGELFF.

Remarks on this clonotype: This may be a read error: a much more frequent sequence differs by one nucleotide. V gene TRBV21-1 combines with J gene TRBJ1-6. TRBV21-1 is deemed a pseudogene. The CDR3 has 17 residues. The CDR3 loop reads CARSKAVLDNHNSPLHF. DNA for the CDR3: TGTGCCAGGAGCAAAGCCGTATTAGACAACCATAATTCACCCCTCCACTTT.

This clonotype was detected ten times or more. The rearrangement links TRBV12-3 or TRBV12-4 to TRBJ2-1; no clear D gene. V was cut by 5 bases and J by 6 bases, with 17 bases left in between. The length of the CDR3 is 15 residues. The CDR3 DNA reads as TGTGCCAGCAGTCCCCTGGGGTTTTCTGGCAATGAGCAGTTCTTC. It translates to CASSPLGFSGNEQFF.

This clonotype was detected many times. The CDR3 nucleotides read TGTGCTAGTGGTTTAATGGTGAGCAATCAGCCCCAGCATTTT. The encoded protein is CASGLMVSNQPQHF. The V call is TRBV12-5, the J call TRBJ1-5, with no clear D. CDR3 size: 14 residues. CDR1 and CDR2 (germline): LGHNT, FRNRAP. Deletions cut 3 bases from V and 1 base from J, with 7 bases between.

The V call is TRBV30, the J call TRBJ2-7; D may be TRBD1 (5 bases). CDR1 is GTSNPN and CDR2 is SVGIG in the germline V gene (reference sequence). CDR3 size: 12 residues. Trimming took off 2 bases at V and 6 bases at J, with 11 bases between the two ends. Here the CDR3 reads CAWSPQTAEQYF. The CDR3 DNA follows: TGTGCCTGGAGTCCTCAGACAGCCGAGCAGTACTTC.

The sample holds a few counts of this clonotype. The rearrangement joins TRBV27 to TRBJ2-6, with D unresolved. This CDR3 contains 16 residues. CDR1 is MNHEY, CDR2 SMNVEV, per germline (reference sequence). The V and J ends lost 2 bases and 0 bases respectively, with 8 bases between them. CDR3: CASSLKSSSGANVLTF. The CDR3, as DNA: TGTGCCAGCAGTTTAAAAAGTTCCTCTGGGGCCAACGTCCTGACTTTC. Full variable domain (remainder filled in from reference TRBV27 and TRBJ2-6): EAQVTQNPRYLITVTGKKLTVTCSQNMNHEYMSWYRQDPGLGLRQIYYSMNVEVTDKGDVPEGYKVSRKEKRNFPLILESPSPNQTSLYFCASSLKSSSGANVLTFGAGSRLTVL.

This clonotype was seen at least ten times. The J gene is TRBJ2-2, the V gene TRBV18; D ambiguous. There are 18 residues in the CDR3. CDR1 KGHSH and CDR2 LQKENI come from the germline V gene. V was clipped by 0 bases and J by 0 bases, with 14 bases between them. The CDR3: CASSPPSRALANTGELFF. CDR3 nucleotides: TGTGCCAGCTCACCACCGTCAAGGGCCCTAGCGAACACCGGGGAGCTGTTTTTT. Based on the CDR3 plus reference TRBV18 and TRBJ2-2, the full variable domain is NAGVMQNPRHLVRRRGQEARLRCSPMKGHSHVYWYRQLPEEGLKFMVYLQKENIIDESGMPKERFSAEFPKEGPSILRIQQVVRGDSAAYFCASSPPSRALANTGELFFGEGSRLTVL.

This clonotype has ten or more counts. The rearrangement joins TRBV5-1 to TRBJ2-3; 8 nucleotides align to TRBD2. The CDR3 sequence is 13 residues long. CDR1 SGHRS and CDR2 YFSETQ come from the germline V gene. V was clipped by 6 bases and J by 2 bases; unmatched bases: 2. As DNA, the CDR3 is TGCGCCAGCAACGGGGGGGCCACAGATACGCAGTATTTT. Translation gives CASNGGATDTQYF.